The sequence of this TCR beta chain was determined in a study of identical twins. MiXCR, applied by TCRdb to the 5' RACE reads, yields one record per CDR3 protein. The table includes approximately 630,000 distinct CDR3 sequences, around 7.5% detected once. Per the germline V gene, CDR1 is ENHRY and CDR2 is SYGVKD. The CDR3 has 16 amino acids. V shed 6 bases, J shed 2 bases, and the junction held 13 bases outside the gene matches. This sample was also put to use in a study of yellow fever vaccine responses in identical twins. This second report adds: In identical twins, vaccine T cell responses appeared partly shared and partly individual.

This receptor was obtained from a woman aged 18-29 years in good health. The chain has TRBV10-3 and TRBJ2-7; TRBD1 matches at 7 bases. The sample taken for sequencing was PBMCs. As DNA, the CDR3 is TGTGCCATCAGCTATTCCGGACAGGTTGGGACCTACGAGCAGTACTTC. This encodes CAISYSGQVGTYEQYF.